What follows are 9 T cell receptor beta chains derived from one specimen sequenced in a study of cytomegalovirus exposure and HLA in healthy donors. Produced via immunoSEQ multiplex PCR; TCRdb's table is partial and in-frame only. The top ten hold 9% of the sample, which has 150,000 or so clones, roughly 87% seen once. Sequencing input: PBMCs. These receptors were collected from a young woman in good health and CMV-seropositive.

This chain links TRBV1 with TRBJ2-7; the listed D gene, TRBD1, was not tested against the DNA. TRBV1 is designated a pseudogene. The CDR3 has 13 residues. The CDR3 DNA reads TGCACCAGCCCAGACAGGAGCTCCTACGAGCAGTACTTC. This gives the protein CTSPDRSSYEQYF.

The rearrangement links TRBV7-2 to TRBJ1-3; perhaps TRBD1 as D (6 bases). From germline, CDR1 is SGHTA and CDR2 FQGNSA. Deletions cut 5 bases from V and 0 bases from J, with 14 bases between. CDR3 length: 16 amino acids. This chain's CDR3 is CASSPRQVYSGNTIYF. CDR3 bases: TGTGCCAGCAGCCCGCGACAGGTTTACTCTGGAAACACCATATATTTT.

This chain joins TRBV28 and TRBJ2-7, with 9 bases fitting TRBD2. J lost 6 bases, V lost 3 bases, and 6 bases had no gene match. The CDR3 runs to 14 residues. CDR1 is MDHEN, CDR2 SYDVKM, per germline. CDR3 sequence: CASSLAGGPFEQYF. The CDR3 DNA is TGTGCCAGCAGTTTGGCGGGGGGGCCTTTCGAGCAGTACTTC. Filled out from reference TRBV28 and TRBJ2-7, the complete variable domain reads DVKVTQSSRYLVKRTGEKVFLECVQDMDHENMFWYRQDPGLGLRLIYFSYDVKMKEKGDIPEGYSVSREKKERFSLILESASTNQTSMYLCASSLAGGPFEQYFGPGTRLTVT.

The V gene is TRBV27, the J gene TRBJ2-5, with TRBD1 as a possible D gene (6 bases). Trimming left V 2 bases short and J 0 bases short, with 25 bases between. Germline CDR1 MNHEY, CDR2 SMNVEV (reference sequence). The CDR3 totals 20 residues. CDR3 sequence reads: CASSLLLQVELQGYQETQYF. The CDR3 coding sequence is TGTGCCAGCAGTTTACTCCTCCAGGTGGAACTACAGGGTTACCAAGAGACCCAGTACTTC.

V is TRBV28 and J is TRBJ2-2; weak D call: TRBD1 (5 bases). The CDR3 is 12 residues long. Germline V gene sequence: CDR1 MDHEN, CDR2 SYDVKM. Trimming removed 8 bases at V and 6 bases at J, with 10 bases between. CDR3 amino acids: CASLEGAGELFF. The CDR3 DNA is TGTGCCAGCCTCGAAGGGGCCGGGGAGCTGTTTTTT.

This clone showed up just a few times. The J gene is TRBJ1-1, the V gene TRBV18; no clear D. Germline V gene sequence: CDR1 KGHSH, CDR2 LQKENI. The CDR3 has 14 amino acids. Trimming removed 2 bases from V and 0 bases from J, with 7 bases in between. The CDR3 coding sequence is TGTGCCAGCTCACCAAGCGTGGTGAACACTGAAGCTTTCTTT. It translates to CASSPSVVNTEAFF.

This chain links TRBV27 with TRBJ2-3; tentative D call: TRBD1 (5 bases). Germline CDR1 is MNHEY and CDR2 is SMNVEV (reference sequence). V gave up 0 bases and J gave up 6 bases, with 13 bases separating them. The CDR3 contains 15 residues. CDR3 nucleotides: TGTGCCAGCAGTTTATCAGGGGTGGCCCCCGATACGCAGTATTTT. Its translation: CASSLSGVAPDTQYF.

This clone was seen only a few times. The rearrangement joins TRBV19 to TRBJ2-7; tentatively, D is TRBD1 (5 bases). CDR1 and CDR2 (germline): LNHDA, SQIVND (reference sequence). The CDR3 consists of 14 residues. Trimming shortened V by 7 bases and J by 6 bases, and 19 bases separated the two germline ends. In DNA, the CDR3 is TGTGCCAGTAATGGCAGGGTGGGGTCGGGCGAGCAGTACTTC. It is translated as CASNGRVGSGEQYF.

The chain joins TRBV27 to TRBJ1-2; 7 bases agree with TRBD1. The CDR3 is 16 residues long. The V segment lost 0 bases and the J segment 6 bases; nucleotides outside the gene matches: 10. Germline values: CDR1 MNHEY, CDR2 SMNVEV (reference sequence). CDR3 region: CASSLSGGARGHGYTF. In DNA form, the CDR3 reads TGTGCCAGCAGTTTATCAGGGGGCGCCCGGGGCCATGGCTACACCTTC.